These T cell receptor beta chains were read from a single sample in a study of vaccination and CD4 T cells after COVID-19. For these receptors, no antigen is known. TCRdb reprocessed the PCR reads via MiXCR and lists one record per CDR3 protein. The profile shows about 14,000 distinct CDR3 sequences, about 29% of them singletons. The sample comprised cultured CD4+ T cells from blood. These receptors originate from a human donor with COVID-19. CDR3s include the opening cysteine and the closing phenylalanine or tryptophan. The D gene is left open where the match is weak. Only some rows state a clone size, as once, few, many or a class for expanded clones.

D gene	V gene	J gene	clone size	CDR3 DNA	CDR3 protein
TRBD2	TRBV5-4	TRBJ2-1	NA	TGTGCCAGCAGCACCTCAGGGACTAGCGGGGAGAATGAGCAGTTCTTC	CASSTSGTSGENEQFF
NA	TRBV6-1	TRBJ1-5	NA	TGTGCCACAGGTGAAGTAGGAAATCAGCCCCAGCATTTT	CATGEVGNQPQHF
NA	TRBV19	TRBJ2-7	few	TGTGCCAGTAGTAAAGACTCCTACGAGCAGTACTTC	CASSKDSYEQYF
NA	TRBV7-2	TRBJ2-7	few	TGTGCCAGCAGCCCCAAATTATACGAGCAGTACTTC	CASSPKLYEQYF
NA	TRBV6-2/TRBV6-3	TRBJ1-2	few	TGTGCCAGCAGTTACTATGGAGCCACGGGGGGCTACACCTTC	CASSYYGATGGYTF
TRBD2	TRBV12-3/TRBV12-4	TRBJ2-5	NA	TGTGCCAGCCTTTTAGCGGGGGGACCACAAGAGACCCAGTACTTC	CASLLAGGPQETQYF
NA	TRBV27	TRBJ1-4	few	TGTGCCAGCAGTCCCGTGGACAGTAATGAAAAACTGTTTTTT	CASSPVDSNEKLFF
TRBD1	TRBV19	TRBJ2-7	few	TGTGCCAGTAGCCCCACAGGGACAGGGGCTTACGAGCAGTACTTC	CASSPTGTGAYEQYF
NA	TRBV2	TRBJ2-3	few	TGTGCCAGCAGCGGGGCCGGAAGCACAGATACGCAGTATTTT	CASSGAGSTDTQYF
NA	TRBV27	TRBJ1-5	medium-sized	TGTGCCAGCAGTTTACGGGGGGACCATAGCAATCAGCCCCAGCATTTT	CASSLRGDHSNQPQHF
NA	TRBV10-2	TRBJ2-3	NA	TGCGCCAGCAGTGCGGGTACGCAGTATTTT	CASSAGTQYF
NA	TRBV2	TRBJ2-1	few	TGTGCCAGCAGTGGGAGGTCTGAGCAGTTCTTC	CASSGRSEQFF
TRBD2	TRBV11-2	TRBJ2-5	few	TGTGCCAGCAGCTTAGATCTCGGACTAGTTGGTGAGACCCAGTACTTC	CASSLDLGLVGETQYF
NA	TRBV20-1	TRBJ2-1	NA	TGCAGTGCTAGTCCGGTCGGTAGGGATGAGCAGTTCTTC	CSASPVGRDEQFF
NA	TRBV6-5	TRBJ1-2	few	TGTGCCAGCAGTTCCCCGAGTAGAGACACGCTTGGGGTCGGCTACACCTTC	CASSSPSRDTLGVGYTF
NA	TRBV11-2	TRBJ1-2	few	TGTGCCAGCAGCCCCGACCGGTTTGTAGGCTACACCTTC	CASSPDRFVGYTF
NA	TRBV19	TRBJ2-1	NA	TGTGCCAGTAGTATTTCGGTGTTGAAAAACGGGAATGAGCAGTTCTTC	CASSISVLKNGNEQFF
NA	TRBV25-1	TRBJ1-1	few	TGTGCCAGCAGTGCCCATCTTATTATGGGGACTGAAGCTTTCTTT	CASSAHLIMGTEAFF
NA	TRBV12-3/TRBV12-4	TRBJ2-7	few	TGTGCCAGCACGCTATCGAGGGACGAGCAGTACTTC	CASTLSRDEQYF
NA	TRBV12-3/TRBV12-4	TRBJ1-1	few	TGTGCCAGCAGTCCTCAGGAGATAAACACTGAAGCTTTCTTT	CASSPQEINTEAFF
NA	TRBV5-1	TRBJ1-1	NA	TGCGCCAGCAGCTTGGCATCGTCAGGCACTAACACTGAAGCTTTCTTT	CASSLASSGTNTEAFF
NA	TRBV6-2/TRBV6-3	TRBJ1-1	NA	TGTGCCAGCAGTGAGGGGTGGGGGAACACTGAAGCTTTCTTT	CASSEGWGNTEAFF
NA	TRBV6-1	TRBJ2-1	NA	TGTGCCAGCAGTGAAAGGAGTAATGGGGCGAGGAATGAGCAGTTCTTC	CASSERSNGARNEQFF
NA	TRBV7-2	TRBJ1-4	NA	TGTGCCAGCAGCTTTCTCTTCCGGGGGAGGGGTAATGAAAAACTGTTTTTT	CASSFLFRGRGNEKLFF
NA	TRBV7-9	TRBJ1-4	NA	TGTGCCACCGGGGGAAGGGAGTATGAAAAACTGTTTTTT	CATGGREYEKLFF
NA	TRBV6-2/TRBV6-3	TRBJ2-5	NA	TGTGCCAGCTATGGAGGCAGAGAGTCGACCCGGGGTTGGGAGACCCAGTACTTC	CASYGGRESTRGWETQYF
TRBD1	TRBV7-2	TRBJ2-7	few	TGTGCCAGCAGCCCCGGGACAGTGTTTGTCGAGCAGTACTTC	CASSPGTVFVEQYF
TRBD1	TRBV2	TRBJ2-5	few	TGTGCCAGCAGAACCGGGACAGGGGGCTCGAGGGGGGAAGAGACCCAGTACTTC	CASRTGTGGSRGEETQYF
NA	TRBV27	TRBJ2-3	few	TGTGCCAGCAGTTCCCTGGGGTGGGGGCCGATCACAGATACGCAGTATTTT	CASSSLGWGPITDTQYF
NA	TRBV11-2	TRBJ1-1	few	TGTGCCAGCAGCCCAGGGAACACTGAAGCTTTCTTT	CASSPGNTEAFF
TRBD1	TRBV20-1	TRBJ1-5	NA	TGCAGTGCTAGAGATCCGAGTTCGACAGGGAATGGAGCTTTGAGCAATCAGCCCCAGCATTTT	CSARDPSSTGNGALSNQPQHF